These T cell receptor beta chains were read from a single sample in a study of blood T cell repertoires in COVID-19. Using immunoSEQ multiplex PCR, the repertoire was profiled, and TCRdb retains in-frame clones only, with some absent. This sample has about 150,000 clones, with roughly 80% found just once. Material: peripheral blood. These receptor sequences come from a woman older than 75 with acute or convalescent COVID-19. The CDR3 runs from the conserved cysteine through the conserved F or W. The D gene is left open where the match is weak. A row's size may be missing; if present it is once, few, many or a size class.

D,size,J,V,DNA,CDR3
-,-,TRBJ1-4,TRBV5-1,TGCGCCAGCAGACCGGGAGTCGGAGAAAAACTGTTTTTT,CASRPGVGEKLFF
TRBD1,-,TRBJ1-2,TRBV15,TGTGCCACCAGCAGAGATACAGGGGAGGCTTACCGCTATGGCTACACCTTC,CATSRDTGEAYRYGYTF
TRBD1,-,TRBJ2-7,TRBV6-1,TGTGCCAGCAGTGAATCATTAGGCGGGACAGGTGCCGAGCAGTACTTC,CASSESLGGTGAEQYF
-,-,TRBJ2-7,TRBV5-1,TGCGCCAGCAGCTCCAGTCCGGGACACAGGACCTACGAGCAGTACTTC,CASSSSPGHRTYEQYF
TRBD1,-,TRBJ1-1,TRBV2,TGTGCCAGCACTAAAATCGAGCAGGGGGGTAACACTGAAGCTTTCTTT,CASTKIEQGGNTEAFF
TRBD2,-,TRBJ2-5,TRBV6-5,TGTGCCAGCATCCGAGGGACTAGCGCTCGAGAGACCCAGTACTTC,CASIRGTSARETQYF
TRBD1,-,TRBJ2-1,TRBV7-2,TGTGCCAGCAGCTTACGGACAGGGTGGAATGAGCAGTTCTTC,CASSLRTGWNEQFF
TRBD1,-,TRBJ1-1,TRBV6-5,TGTGCCAGTCTCTCAGGGGGCACCACTGAAGCTTTCTTT,CASLSGGTTEAFF
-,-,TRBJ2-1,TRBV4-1,TGCGCCAGCAGCCAGGCCCCAACGGGGGACGCCAATGAGCAGTTCTTC,CASSQAPTGDANEQFF
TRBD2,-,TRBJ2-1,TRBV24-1,TGTGCCACCAGTGATCAGACTAGCGGGGGTACCAATGAGCAGTTCTTC,CATSDQTSGGTNEQFF
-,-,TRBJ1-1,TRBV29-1,TGCAGCGTTGACCCCTGGCTGAACACTGAAGCTTTCTTT,CSVDPWLNTEAFF
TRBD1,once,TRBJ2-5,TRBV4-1,TGCGCCAGCAGCCAGTCGGACAGGGGACGGGAGACCCAGTACTTC,CASSQSDRGRETQYF
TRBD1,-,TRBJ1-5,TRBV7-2,TGTGCCAGCAGCTTAGTCCCCTGGACAGGGGGGGATCAGCCCCAGCATTTT,CASSLVPWTGGDQPQHF
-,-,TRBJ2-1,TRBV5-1,TGCGCCAGCAGCTTGGGAGGTGCTGGTTCCGAGCAGTTCTTC,CASSLGGAGSEQFF
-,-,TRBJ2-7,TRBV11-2,TGTGCCAGCAGCTTATTACAGAGTCGGTACGAGCAGTACTTC,CASSLLQSRYEQYF
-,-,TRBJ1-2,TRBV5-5,TGTGCCAGCAGCCCGGGGAACTCGGCCCAAACCTATGGCTACACCTTC,CASSPGNSAQTYGYTF
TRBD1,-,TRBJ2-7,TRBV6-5,TGTGCCAGCAGTTACCCCAAAGGACAGGTCCACGAGCAGTACTTC,CASSYPKGQVHEQYF
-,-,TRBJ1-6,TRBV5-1,TGCGCCAGCAGCCTGGGTGGGCAGGGGAATTCACCCCTCCACTTT,CASSLGGQGNSPLHF
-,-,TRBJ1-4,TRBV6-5,TGTGCCAGCAGTTTCAGGGTAACTAATGAAAAACTGTTTTTT,CASSFRVTNEKLFF
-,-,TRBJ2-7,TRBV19,TGTGCCAGTAGTATTCGCCCGGTAAGCTCCTACGAGCAGTACTTC,CASSIRPVSSYEQYF
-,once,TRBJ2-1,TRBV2,TGTGCCAGCATCTCATCCCTCAGGTCCTACAATGAGCAGTTCTTC,CASISSLRSYNEQFF
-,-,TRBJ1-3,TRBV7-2,TGTGCCAGCAGCCGTAGCGGACGGGGAACTGGAAACACCATATATTTT,CASSRSGRGTGNTIYF
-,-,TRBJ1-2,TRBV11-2,TGTGCCAGCAGTTCCGACAGAAACTATGGCTACACCTTC,CASSSDRNYGYTF
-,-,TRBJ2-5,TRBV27,TGTGCCAGCAGTTTATCGTGGGGGCCCTCAGAGACCCAGTACTTC,CASSLSWGPSETQYF
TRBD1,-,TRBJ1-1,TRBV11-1,TGTGCCAGCAGCCTGGGACAGGAGAAAACAAGGGCTGAAGCTTTCTTT,CASSLGQEKTRAEAFF
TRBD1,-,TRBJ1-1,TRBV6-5,TGTGCCAGCAGTTACAGGGGGCAAGGTGAAGCTTTCTTT,CASSYRGQGEAFF
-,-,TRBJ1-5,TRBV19,TGTGCCACTGATACGCGGGCCGGGGAGCCCCAGCATTTT,CATDTRAGEPQHF
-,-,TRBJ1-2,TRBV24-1,TGTGCCACCAGTGATTCCAGGGGTGGCTACACCTTC,CATSDSRGGYTF
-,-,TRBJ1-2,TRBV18,TGTGCCAGCTCACCGGACAGACTGCCATCTTTATATGGCTACACCTTC,CASSPDRLPSLYGYTF
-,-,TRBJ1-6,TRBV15,TGTGCCACCAGCAGAGATACAGCTGGCTCACCCCTCCACTTT,CATSRDTAGSPLHF
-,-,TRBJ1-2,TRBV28,TGTGCCAGCAGTTTTGGGGGCCTCAGGGGCTTCGGTGGCTACACCTTC,CASSFGGLRGFGGYTF